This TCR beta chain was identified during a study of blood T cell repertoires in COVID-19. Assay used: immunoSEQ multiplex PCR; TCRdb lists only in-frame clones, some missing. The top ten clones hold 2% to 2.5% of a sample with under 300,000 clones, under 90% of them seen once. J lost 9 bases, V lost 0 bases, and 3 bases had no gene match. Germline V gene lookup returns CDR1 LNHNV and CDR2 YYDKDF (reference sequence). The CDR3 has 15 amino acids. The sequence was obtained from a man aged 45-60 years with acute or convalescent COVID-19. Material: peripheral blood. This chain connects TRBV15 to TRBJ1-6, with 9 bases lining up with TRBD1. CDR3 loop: CATSREGTGSSPLHF. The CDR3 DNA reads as TGTGCCACCAGCAGAGAGGGGACAGGGTCTTCACCCCTCCACTTT.